This passage covers 22 T cell receptor beta chains from one sample sequenced in a study of beta chain features in type 1 diabetes. The study reverse transcribed the entire isolated RNA, so it sequenced expressed TCRB transcripts. TCRdb's copy holds only in-frame clones and misses some; the assay was immunoSEQ multiplex PCR. The top ten hold 0.05% to 0.065% of the sample, which has hundreds of thousands of clones, about 29% seen once. Material: naive CD4+ T cells from blood. The source is a man aged 18 to 30 in good health.

The sample holds a few counts of this clone. CDR3 in DNA: TGCGCCAGCAGCCCGACAGGGTCCACGGGGGAGACCCAGTACTTC. It translates to CASSPTGSTGETQYF. This rearrangement joins TRBV5-1 to TRBJ2-5; 7 bases match TRBD1. The CDR3 is 15 amino acids. Per the germline V gene, CDR1 is SGHRS and CDR2 is YFSETQ. The J segment lost 5 bases and the V segment lost 4 bases, leaving 11 bases of the junction unmatched.

This clone was observed a handful of times. The V call is TRBV7-2, the J call TRBJ2-1, with D perhaps matching TRBD1 or TRBD2 (5 bases each). The CDR3 has 15 amino acids. Trimming removed 3 bases from V and 7 bases from J, with 16 bases in between. Germline assignment: CDR1 SGHTA and CDR2 FQGNSA. CDR3 region: CASSFSAPQGNEQFF. CDR3 DNA: TGTGCCAGCAGCTTTAGCGCTCCTCAGGGTAATGAGCAGTTCTTC.

The chain employs TRBV6-1 and TRBJ2-1; 8 bases are shared with TRBD2. V shed 6 bases, J shed 4 bases, and the junction held 8 bases outside the gene matches. Looked up from germline, CDR1 is MNHNS and CDR2 is SASEGT. The CDR3 spans 15 residues. In nucleotides, the CDR3 is TGTGCCAGCAGATTTGAGCGGGGGAGTTACAATGAGCAGTTCTTC. Translated, it gives CASRFERGSYNEQFF.

There are a few counts of this clone. This rearrangement joins TRBV30 to TRBJ2-5; TRBD2 matches 7 bases. This CDR3 comprises 13 residues. CDR1 is GTSNPN and CDR2 is SVGIG in the germline V gene (reference sequence). The J segment lost 3 bases and the V segment lost 5 bases, leaving 6 bases of the junction unmatched. The CDR3 DNA sequence: TGTGCCTGGGCGGGACTAACTGAAGAGACCCAGTACTTC. Residues: CAWAGLTEETQYF.

This rearrangement joins TRBV11-1 to TRBJ2-3, with D possibly being TRBD2 (5 bases). This CDR3 spans 15 amino acids. The germline CDR1 and CDR2 sequences are SGHAT and FQDESV (reference sequence). Trimming took off 6 bases at V and 3 bases at J, with 16 bases between the two ends. CDR3 nucleotides: TGTGCCAGCAGTCCAGCCGCACGGGATACAGATACGCAGTATTTT. This codes for CASSPAARDTDTQYF.

V and J are TRBV30 and TRBJ1-1; D ambiguous. CDR3 length equals 13 residues. The V and J ends lost 4 bases and 1 base respectively, with 10 bases between them. The V gene's germline CDR1 is GTSNPN and CDR2 SVGIG (reference sequence). In DNA form, the CDR3 reads TGTGCCTGGAACGCACGGGGGAACACTGAAGCTTTCTTT. It specifies CAWNARGNTEAFF.

The DNA for the CDR3 is TGCGCCAGCAGCCCGACAGGGGGGTTTAGCGATGAGCAGTTCTTC. Residues: CASSPTGGFSDEQFF. The genes are TRBV4-1 and TRBJ2-1; 9 bases are shared with TRBD1. Germline V CDR1 and CDR2: MGHRA, YSYEKL. The CDR3 is 15 amino acids. V lost 4 bases to trimming and J lost 8 bases; unmatched junction nucleotides: 9.

CDR3 loop: CSAQPTGNVADTQYF. DNA for the CDR3: TGCAGCGCCCAGCCGACAGGGAATGTCGCAGATACGCAGTATTTT. The rearrangement uses TRBV29-1 and TRBJ2-3; 7 nucleotides line up with TRBD1. The CDR3 consists of 15 residues. The junction had 14 bases not matched to a gene; V was cut back by 7 bases and J by 4 bases. Per germline, CDR1 SQVTM and CDR2 ANQGSEA.

The chain joins TRBV23-1 to TRBJ2-1; no clear D gene. TRBV23-1 is flagged as an ORF with uncertain function. Trimming removed 0 bases at V and 3 bases at J, with 9 bases between. CDR3 length: 15 residues. CDR3 sequence (DNA): TGCGCCAGCAGTCAATCTTATGGAGTCTACAATGAGCAGTTCTTC. Amino acid sequence: CASSQSYGVYNEQFF.

This clone has just a few counts. The genes are TRBV29-1 and TRBJ1-1; D is uncertain. The CDR3 loop spans 11 amino acids. The germline CDR1 and CDR2 sequences are SQVTM and ANQGSEA. V lost 7 bases and J 1 base, leaving 7 bases between the germline ends. CDR3 region: CSAPGNTEAFF. CDR3 in DNA: TGCAGCGCCCCGGGGAACACTGAAGCTTTCTTT.

The chain employs TRBV18 and TRBJ2-7; D perhaps matches TRBD1 (6 bases). V was trimmed by 3 bases and J by 4 bases, leaving 10 bases between them. The germline gives CDR1 KGHSH, CDR2 LQKENI. The CDR3 is made up of 13 amino acids. The CDR3 sequence is CASSPNRDYEQYF. CDR3 coding DNA: TGTGCCAGCTCACCCAACAGGGATTACGAGCAGTACTTC. The full variable domain, rest sourced from reference TRBV18 and TRBJ2-7, is NAGVMQNPRHLVRRRGQEARLRCSPMKGHSHVYWYRQLPEEGLKFMVYLQKENIIDESGMPKERFSAEFPKEGPSILRIQQVVRGDSAAYFCASSPNRDYEQYFGPGTRLTVT.

The sample holds a few counts of this clone. The chain has TRBV4-2 and TRBJ2-1; 10 bases are shared with TRBD1. J lost 10 bases, V lost 5 bases, and 11 bases had no gene match. The CDR3 spans 15 residues. The germline V gene encodes CDR1 LGHNA and CDR2 YNFKEQ. CDR3 coding DNA: TGTGCCAGCAGCGCTCCCGGGACAGGGGACATCGAGCAGTTCTTC. It specifies CASSAPGTGDIEQFF.

This rearrangement joins TRBV7-9 to TRBJ2-3, with TRBD2 identical over 8 bases. Germline CDR1 SEHNR, CDR2 FQNEAQ (reference sequence). With V trimmed by 6 bases and J by 6 bases, 5 bases remained unmatched. The CDR3 has 13 residues. The CDR3 DNA follows: TGTGCCAGCAGAGGCGGGAGGACGGATACGCAGTATTTT. It encodes CASRGGRTDTQYF. The full variable domain, rest sourced from reference TRBV7-9 and TRBJ2-3, is DTGVSQNPRHKITKRGQNVTFRCDPISEHNRLYWYRQTLGQGPEFLTYFQNEAQLEKSRLLSDRFSAERPKGSFSTLEIQRTEQGDSAMYLCASRGGRTDTQYFGPGTRLTVL.

This clone was observed a handful of times. Other DNA sequences of this sample code for an identical CDR3. The chain recombines TRBV30 with TRBJ2-7; the match to TRBD1 covers 9 bases. CDR1 is GTSNPN and CDR2 is SVGIG in the germline V gene (reference sequence). The CDR3 loop spans 15 amino acids. V shed 0 bases, J shed 4 bases, and the junction held 7 bases outside the gene matches. The CDR3 reads CAWSVPSTGGYEQYF. CDR3 nucleotide sequence: TGTGCCTGGAGTGTACCCTCGACAGGGGGGTACGAGCAGTACTTC.

J is TRBJ2-5 and V is TRBV15, with D maybe TRBD2 (6 bases). The CDR3 runs to 17 residues. Deletions cut 2 bases from V and 5 bases from J, with 21 bases between. The germline V gene has CDR1 LNHNV and CDR2 YYDKDF (reference sequence). CDR3 protein: CATSRSGTPHARETQYF. CDR3 in DNA: TGTGCCACCAGCAGAAGTGGGACTCCACATGCGCGGGAGACCCAGTACTTC.

The chain carries TRBV5-1 and TRBJ2-3, with TRBD2 matching over 7 bases. The length of the CDR3 is 16 residues. Per the germline V gene, CDR1 is SGHRS and CDR2 is YFSETQ. Unmatched junction bases numbered 8, after V lost 4 bases and J lost 0 bases. Here the CDR3 reads CASSLGTTISTDTQYF. The CDR3 DNA sequence: TGCGCCAGCAGCCTGGGGACTACCATCAGCACAGATACGCAGTATTTT.

The chain combines TRBV9 with TRBJ2-3; 14 positions agree with TRBD2. The CDR3 loop spans 16 amino acids. V lost 1 base, J lost 3 bases, and 1 base stayed unmatched. CDR1 is SGDLS and CDR2 is YYNGEE in the germline V gene. This CDR3 reads CASSVRTSGGTDTQYF. The CDR3 DNA follows: TGTGCCAGCAGCGTAAGGACTAGCGGGGGGACAGATACGCAGTATTTT.

The V and J genes are TRBV29-1 and TRBJ2-3; 10 bases fit TRBD1. The CDR3 spans 13 residues. Germline V lookup: CDR1 SQVTM, CDR2 ANQGSEA. With V trimmed by 7 bases and J by 5 bases, 6 bases remained unmatched. DNA of the CDR3: TGCAGCGCGTGGACAGGGGGACAAGATACGCAGTATTTT. As protein: CSAWTGGQDTQYF.

This clone appeared a few times. The rearrangement joins TRBV9 to TRBJ2-4; 7 bases are a match to TRBD2. This CDR3 has 14 amino acids. J gave up 7 bases and V 0 bases, and 4 bases lay outside the gene matches. Germline V gives CDR1 SGDLS, CDR2 YYNGEE. CDR3 protein: CASSVGTSDNIQYF. In nucleotides, the CDR3 is TGTGCCAGCAGCGTAGGAACTAGCGACAACATTCAGTACTTC.

This clone has a handful of counts. The J gene is TRBJ2-1, the V gene TRBV4-1; 8 bases are shared with TRBD1. Trimming cost V 5 bases and J 8 bases; bases outside gene matches: 20. From germline, CDR1 is MGHRA and CDR2 YSYEKL. This CDR3 comprises 18 residues. The CDR3 loop is CASSTDWASGQGSDEQFF. Written as DNA, the CDR3 is TGCGCCAGCAGCACAGACTGGGCTAGTGGACAGGGTTCCGATGAGCAGTTCTTC.

The CDR3 DNA reads TGCAGCGTTGAAGATCGGAAGGGGAGAGAGACCCAGTACTTC. Its protein product is CSVEDRKGRETQYF. V usage is TRBV29-1 and J usage is TRBJ2-5, with D perhaps matching TRBD1 or TRBD2 (5 bases each). The CDR3 runs to 14 residues. V was clipped by 0 bases and J by 4 bases, with 12 bases between them. Germline V gene sequence: CDR1 SQVTM, CDR2 ANQGSEA.

The chain links TRBV30 to TRBJ2-2; D perhaps matches TRBD1 (5 bases). Germline loops: CDR1 GTSNPN, CDR2 SVGIG (reference sequence). The CDR3 has 15 amino acids. V lost 7 bases and J 3 bases, leaving 18 bases between the germline ends. CDR3 amino acids: CAFVKGIPDTGELFF. The CDR3, as DNA: TGTGCCTTCGTCAAGGGGATACCTGACACCGGGGAGCTGTTTTTT. Based on the CDR3 plus reference TRBV30 and TRBJ2-2, the full variable domain is SQTIHQWPATLVQPVGSPLSLECTVEGTSNPNLYWYRQAAGRGLQLLFYSVGIGQISSEVPQNLSASRPQDRQFILSSKKLLLSDSGFYLCAFVKGIPDTGELFFGEGSRLTVL.